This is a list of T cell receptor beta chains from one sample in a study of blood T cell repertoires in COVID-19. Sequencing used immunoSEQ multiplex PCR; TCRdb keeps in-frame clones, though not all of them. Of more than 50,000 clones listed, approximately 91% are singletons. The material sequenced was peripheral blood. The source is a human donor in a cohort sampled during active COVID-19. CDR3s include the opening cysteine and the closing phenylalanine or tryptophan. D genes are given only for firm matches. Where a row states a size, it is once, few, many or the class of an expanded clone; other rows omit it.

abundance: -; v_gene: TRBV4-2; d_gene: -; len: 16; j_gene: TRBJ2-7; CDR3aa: CASSQDEAGFSYEQYF; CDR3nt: TGTGCCAGCAGCCAAGATGAGGCGGGATTCTCCTACGAGCAGTACTTC
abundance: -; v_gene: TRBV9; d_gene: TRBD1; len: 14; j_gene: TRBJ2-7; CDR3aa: CASSLEGQSYEQYF; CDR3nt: TGTGCCAGCAGCCTCGAGGGACAGTCCTACGAGCAGTACTTC
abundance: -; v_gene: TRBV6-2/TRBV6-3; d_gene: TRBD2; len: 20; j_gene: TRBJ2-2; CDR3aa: CASSSPRIAGGPWVTGELFF; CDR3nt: TGTGCCAGCAGTAGCCCGAGGATAGCGGGAGGCCCCTGGGTCACCGGGGAGCTGTTTTTT
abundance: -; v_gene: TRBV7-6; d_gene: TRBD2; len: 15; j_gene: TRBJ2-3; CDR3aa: CASSPRTSGTDTQYF; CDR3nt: TGTGCCAGCAGCCCGCGGACTAGCGGCACAGATACGCAGTATTTT
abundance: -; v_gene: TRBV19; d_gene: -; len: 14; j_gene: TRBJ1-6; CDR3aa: CASSISGNPSPLHF; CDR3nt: TGTGCCAGTAGTATATCAGGCAATCCTTCACCCCTCCACTTT
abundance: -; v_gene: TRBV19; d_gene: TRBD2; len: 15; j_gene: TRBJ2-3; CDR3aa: CASSMIPSGKDTQYF; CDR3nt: TGTGCCAGTAGTATGATCCCTAGCGGGAAAGATACGCAGTATTTT
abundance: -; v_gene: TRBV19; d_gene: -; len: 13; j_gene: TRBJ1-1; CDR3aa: CASNQRGNTEAFF; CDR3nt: TGTGCCAGTAATCAACGGGGGAACACTGAAGCTTTCTTT
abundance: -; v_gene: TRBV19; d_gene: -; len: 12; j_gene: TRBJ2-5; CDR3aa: CASSIDAGIQYF; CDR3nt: TGTGCCAGTAGTATAGACGCGGGAATACAGTACTTC
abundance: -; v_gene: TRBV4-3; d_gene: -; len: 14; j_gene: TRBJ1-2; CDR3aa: CASSHRGEGGGYTF; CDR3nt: TGCGCCAGCAGCCATAGGGGGGAGGGCGGTGGCTACACCTTC
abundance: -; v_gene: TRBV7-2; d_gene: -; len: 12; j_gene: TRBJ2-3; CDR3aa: CASSFRDSHTYF; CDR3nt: TGTGCCAGCAGCTTCCGGGACTCCCATACGTATTTT
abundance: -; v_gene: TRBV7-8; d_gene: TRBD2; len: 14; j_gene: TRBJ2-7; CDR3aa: CASSLAGGPYEQYF; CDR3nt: TGTGCCAGCAGCTTAGCGGGAGGGCCCTACGAGCAGTACTTC
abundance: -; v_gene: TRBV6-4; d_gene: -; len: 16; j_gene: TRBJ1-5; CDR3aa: CASSDSNSQMGQPQHF; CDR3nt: TGTGCCAGCAGTGACTCTAACAGCCAAATGGGTCAGCCCCAGCATTTT
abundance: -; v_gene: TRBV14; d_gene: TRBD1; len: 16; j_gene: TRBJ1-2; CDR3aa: CASSQVATGNWVGYTF; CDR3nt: TGTGCCAGCAGCCAAGTCGCGACAGGGAATTGGGTTGGCTACACCTTC
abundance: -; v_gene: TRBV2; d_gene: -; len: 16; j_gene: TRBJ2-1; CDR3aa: CASSERELRSQGEQFF; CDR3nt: TGTGCCAGCAGTGAAAGGGAGTTAAGGAGCCAAGGTGAGCAGTTCTTC
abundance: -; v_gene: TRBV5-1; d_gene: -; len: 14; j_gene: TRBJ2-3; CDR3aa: CASSLAGLTDTQYF; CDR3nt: TGCGCCAGCAGCTTGGCGGGTCTAACAGATACGCAGTATTTT
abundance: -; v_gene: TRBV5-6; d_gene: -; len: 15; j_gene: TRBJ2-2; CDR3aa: CASSSGHTNTGELFF; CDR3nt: TGTGCCAGCAGCTCGGGACATACGAACACCGGGGAGCTGTTTTTT
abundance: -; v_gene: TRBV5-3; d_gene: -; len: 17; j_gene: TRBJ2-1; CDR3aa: CARSFPGFLLPDNEQFF; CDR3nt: TGTGCCAGAAGCTTTCCAGGGTTCCTCTTACCTGACAATGAGCAGTTCTTC
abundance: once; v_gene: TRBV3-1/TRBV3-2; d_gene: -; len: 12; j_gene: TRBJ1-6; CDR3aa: CASSQGDSPLHF; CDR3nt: TGTGCCAGCAGCCAAGGCGATTCACCCCTCCACTTT
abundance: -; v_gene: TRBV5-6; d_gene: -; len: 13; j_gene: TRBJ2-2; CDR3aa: CASSLVRSGELFF; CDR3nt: TGTGCCAGCAGCTTGGTCCGTTCCGGGGAGCTGTTTTTT
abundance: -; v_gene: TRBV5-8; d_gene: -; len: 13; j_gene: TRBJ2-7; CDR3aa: CASSFRGNYEQYF; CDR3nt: TGTGCCAGCAGCTTCAGGGGAAACTACGAGCAGTACTTC
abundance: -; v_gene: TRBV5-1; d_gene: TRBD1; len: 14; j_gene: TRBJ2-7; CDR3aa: CASRAGTGGYEQYF; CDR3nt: TGCGCCAGCAGGGCCGGGACAGGGGGCTACGAGCAGTACTTC
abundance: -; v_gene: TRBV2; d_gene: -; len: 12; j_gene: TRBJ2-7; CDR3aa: CASSEQAYEQYF; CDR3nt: TGTGCCAGCAGTGAACAGGCCTACGAGCAGTACTTC
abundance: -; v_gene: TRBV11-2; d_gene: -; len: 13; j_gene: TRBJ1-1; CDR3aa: CASSPDRFDEAFF; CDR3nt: TGTGCCAGCAGCCCCGACAGGTTTGATGAAGCTTTCTTT
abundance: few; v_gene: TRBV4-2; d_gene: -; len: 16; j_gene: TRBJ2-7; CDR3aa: CASSQELLAGKREQYF; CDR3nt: TGTGCCAGCAGCCAAGAGCTATTGGCGGGGAAAAGGGAGCAGTACTTC
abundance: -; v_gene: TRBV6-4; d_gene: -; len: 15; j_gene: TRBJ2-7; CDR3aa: CASRDSGLSTYEQYF; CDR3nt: TGTGCCAGCAGAGACTCAGGACTATCTACCTACGAGCAGTACTTC
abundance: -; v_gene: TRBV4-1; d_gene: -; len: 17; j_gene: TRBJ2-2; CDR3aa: CASSQDRGGEDTGELFF; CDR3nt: TGCGCCAGCAGCCAAGATAGAGGGGGAGAGGACACCGGGGAGCTGTTTTTT
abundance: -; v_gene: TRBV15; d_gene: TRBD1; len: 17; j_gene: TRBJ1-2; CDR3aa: CATSRGLGTGTGYGYTF; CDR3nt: TGTGCCACCAGCAGAGGTCTCGGGACAGGGACAGGCTATGGCTACACCTTC
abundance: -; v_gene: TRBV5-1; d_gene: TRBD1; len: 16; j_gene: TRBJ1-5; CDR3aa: CASSPAGTEVGQPQHF; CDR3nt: TGCGCCAGCAGCCCCGCCGGGACAGAGGTGGGGCAGCCCCAGCATTTT
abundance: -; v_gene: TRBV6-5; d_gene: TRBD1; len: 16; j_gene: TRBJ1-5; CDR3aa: CASSYSAGGRNQPQHF; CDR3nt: TGTGCCAGCAGTTACTCCGCAGGGGGCCGCAATCAGCCCCAGCATTTT
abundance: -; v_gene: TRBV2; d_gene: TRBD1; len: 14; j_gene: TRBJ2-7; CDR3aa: CASYRGDLSYEQYF; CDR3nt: TGTGCCAGTTACAGGGGAGACCTGTCCTACGAGCAGTACTTC
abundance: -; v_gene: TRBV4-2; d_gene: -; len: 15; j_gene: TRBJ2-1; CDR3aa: CASSRQTGQTNEQFF; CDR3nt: TGTGCCAGCAGCCGACAGACAGGCCAGACCAATGAGCAGTTCTTC
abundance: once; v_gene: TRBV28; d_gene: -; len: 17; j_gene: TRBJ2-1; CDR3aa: CASSSQYRLSSYNEQFF; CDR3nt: TGTGCCAGCAGTTCTCAGTACAGGTTAAGCTCCTACAATGAGCAGTTCTTC
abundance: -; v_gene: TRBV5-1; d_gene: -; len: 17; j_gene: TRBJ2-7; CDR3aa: CASSLAIRSGGVHEQYF; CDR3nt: TGCGCCAGCAGCTTGGCCATCAGGTCAGGAGGAGTCCACGAGCAGTACTTC
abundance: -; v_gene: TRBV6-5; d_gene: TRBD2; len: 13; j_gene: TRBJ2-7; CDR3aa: CASSREGHYEQYF; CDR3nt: TGTGCCAGCAGTCGGGAGGGGCACTACGAGCAGTACTTC
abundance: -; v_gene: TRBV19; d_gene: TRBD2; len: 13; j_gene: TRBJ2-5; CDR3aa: CAAGPSGLETQYF; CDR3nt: TGTGCCGCGGGGCCTAGCGGGTTGGAGACCCAGTACTTC
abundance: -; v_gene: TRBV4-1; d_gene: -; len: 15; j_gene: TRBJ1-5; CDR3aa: CASSQERQENQPQHF; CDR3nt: TGCGCCAGCAGCCAAGAACGACAGGAAAATCAGCCCCAGCATTTT
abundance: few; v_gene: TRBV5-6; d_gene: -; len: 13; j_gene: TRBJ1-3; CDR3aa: CASSPVSGNTIYF; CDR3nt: TGTGCCAGCAGCCCCGTCTCTGGAAACACCATATATTTT
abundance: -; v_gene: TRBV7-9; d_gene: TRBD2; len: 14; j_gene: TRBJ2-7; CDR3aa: CASRSRGSVNEQYF; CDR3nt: TGTGCCAGTCGTTCTCGCGGGAGTGTCAACGAGCAGTACTTC
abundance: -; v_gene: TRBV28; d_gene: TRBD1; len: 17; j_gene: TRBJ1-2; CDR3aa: CASSLFSGTVVNYGYTF; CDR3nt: TGTGCCAGCAGTTTATTTTCGGGGACAGTGGTTAACTATGGCTACACCTTC
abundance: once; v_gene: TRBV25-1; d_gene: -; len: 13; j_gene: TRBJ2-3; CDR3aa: CASSISPLDTQYF; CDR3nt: TGTGCCAGCAGTATTTCCCCCTTAGATACGCAGTATTTT